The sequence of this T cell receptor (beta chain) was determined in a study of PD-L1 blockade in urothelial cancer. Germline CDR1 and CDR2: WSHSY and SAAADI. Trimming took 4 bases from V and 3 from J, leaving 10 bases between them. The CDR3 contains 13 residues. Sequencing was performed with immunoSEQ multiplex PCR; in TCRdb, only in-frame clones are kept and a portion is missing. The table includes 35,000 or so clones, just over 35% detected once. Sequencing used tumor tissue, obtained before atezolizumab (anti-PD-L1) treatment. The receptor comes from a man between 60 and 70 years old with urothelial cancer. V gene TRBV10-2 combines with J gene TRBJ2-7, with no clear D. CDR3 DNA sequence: TGCGCCAGCAGTGTTGGCTCAGTCTACGAGCAGTACTTC. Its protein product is CASSVGSVYEQYF.